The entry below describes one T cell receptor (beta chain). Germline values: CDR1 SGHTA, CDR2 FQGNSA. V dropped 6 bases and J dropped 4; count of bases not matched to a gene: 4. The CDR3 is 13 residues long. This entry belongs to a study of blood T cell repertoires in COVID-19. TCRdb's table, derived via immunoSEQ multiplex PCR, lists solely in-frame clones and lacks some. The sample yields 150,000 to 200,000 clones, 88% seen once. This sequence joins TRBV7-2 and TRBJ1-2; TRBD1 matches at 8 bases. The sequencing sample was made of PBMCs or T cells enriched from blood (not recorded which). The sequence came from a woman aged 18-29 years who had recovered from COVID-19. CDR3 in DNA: TGTGCCAGCAGAGCAGGGGGCGTCTATGGCTACACCTTC. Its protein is CASRAGGVYGYTF. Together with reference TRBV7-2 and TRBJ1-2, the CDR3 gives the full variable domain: GAGVSQSPSNKVTEKGKDVELRCDPISGHTALYWYRQSLGQGLEFLIYFQGNSAPDKSGLPSDRFSAERTGGSVSTLTIQRTQQEDSAVYLCASRAGGVYGYTFGSGTRLTVV.